The present T cell receptor (beta chain) was sequenced within a study of blood T cell repertoires in COVID-19. Study context: Sources were T cells, B-cell-depleted T cells, or PBMCs; the material itself was cDNA or gDNA.

Trimming cost V 2 bases and J 2 bases; bases outside gene matches: 2. Germline CDR1 and CDR2: KGHDR and SFDVKD. CDR3 length: 14 amino acids. Original processing methods: Cell counts per sample came from amplifying reference gene primers. Produced via immunoSEQ multiplex PCR; TCRdb's table is partial and in-frame only. The V and J calls and the clone size are those of that table, but D and trimming were determined from the DNA. The sample yields tens of thousands of clones, about 77% seen once. Only a few counts were recorded for this clone. The TCR comes from a human donor with active or convalescent COVID-19. The donor label of this sample is uncertain. Sequences were obtained from peripheral blood. The chain couples TRBV24-1 to TRBJ2-7, with 7 nucleotides matching TRBD1. In DNA form, the CDR3 reads TGTGCCACCAGTGATTGGGACAGTCCCTACGAGCAGTACTTC. Translating gives CATSDWDSPYEQYF.